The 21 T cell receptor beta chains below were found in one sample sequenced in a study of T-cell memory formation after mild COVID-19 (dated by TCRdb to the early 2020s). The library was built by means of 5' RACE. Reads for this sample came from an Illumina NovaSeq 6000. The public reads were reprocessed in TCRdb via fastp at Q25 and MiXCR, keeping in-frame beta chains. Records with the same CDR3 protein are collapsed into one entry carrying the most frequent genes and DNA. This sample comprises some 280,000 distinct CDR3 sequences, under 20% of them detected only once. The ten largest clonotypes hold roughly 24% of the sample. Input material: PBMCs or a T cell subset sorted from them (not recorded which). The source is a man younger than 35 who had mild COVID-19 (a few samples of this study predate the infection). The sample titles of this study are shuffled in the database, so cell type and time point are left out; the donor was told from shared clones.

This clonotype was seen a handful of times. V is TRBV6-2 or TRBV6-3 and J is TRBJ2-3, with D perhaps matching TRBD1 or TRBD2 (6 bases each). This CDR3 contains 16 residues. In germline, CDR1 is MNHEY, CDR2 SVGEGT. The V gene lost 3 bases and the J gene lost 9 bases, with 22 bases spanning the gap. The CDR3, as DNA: TGTGCCAGCAGTTATGACAGGCTGGACCGGGCGGGGACGCAGTATTTT. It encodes CASSYDRLDRAGTQYF.

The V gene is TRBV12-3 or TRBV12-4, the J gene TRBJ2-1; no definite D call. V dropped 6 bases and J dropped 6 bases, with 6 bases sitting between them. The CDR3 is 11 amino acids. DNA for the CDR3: TGTGCCAGCAGAATAGCCAATGAGCAGTTCTTC. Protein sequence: CASRIANEQFF.

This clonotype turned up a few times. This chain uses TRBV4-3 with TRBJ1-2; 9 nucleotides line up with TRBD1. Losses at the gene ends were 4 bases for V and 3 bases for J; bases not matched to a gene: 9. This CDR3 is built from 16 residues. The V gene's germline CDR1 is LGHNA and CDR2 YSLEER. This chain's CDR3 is CASSPRTGAPDYGYTF. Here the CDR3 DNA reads TGCGCCAGCAGCCCTAGGACAGGGGCCCCGGACTATGGCTACACCTTC.

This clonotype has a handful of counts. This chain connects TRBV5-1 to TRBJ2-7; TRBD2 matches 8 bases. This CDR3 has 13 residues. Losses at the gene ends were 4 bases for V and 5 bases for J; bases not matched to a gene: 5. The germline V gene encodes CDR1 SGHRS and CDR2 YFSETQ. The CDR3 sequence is CASSQAGVNEQYF. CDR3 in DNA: TGCGCCAGCAGCCAAGCGGGGGTGAACGAGCAGTACTTC.

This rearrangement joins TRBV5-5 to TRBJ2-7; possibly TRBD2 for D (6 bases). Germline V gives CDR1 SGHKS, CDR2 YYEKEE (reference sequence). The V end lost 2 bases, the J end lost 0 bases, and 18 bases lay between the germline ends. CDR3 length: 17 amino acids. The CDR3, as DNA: TGTGCCAGCAGCTTCAGTCCTCGCGGGGTGAGCTCCTACGAGCAGTACGTC. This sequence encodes CASSFSPRGVSSYEQYV.

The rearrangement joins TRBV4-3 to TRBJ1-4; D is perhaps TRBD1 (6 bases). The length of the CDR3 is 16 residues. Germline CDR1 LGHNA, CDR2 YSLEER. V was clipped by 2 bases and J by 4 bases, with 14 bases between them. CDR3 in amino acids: CASSQNREDYNEKLFF. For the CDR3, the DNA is TGCGCCAGCAGCCAAAACAGGGAGGATTATAATGAAAAACTGTTTTTT.

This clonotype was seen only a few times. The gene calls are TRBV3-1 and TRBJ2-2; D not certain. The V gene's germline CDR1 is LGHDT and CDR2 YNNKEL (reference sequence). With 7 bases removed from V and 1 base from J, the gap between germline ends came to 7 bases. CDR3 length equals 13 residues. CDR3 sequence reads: CASNVGNTGELFF. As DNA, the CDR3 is TGTGCCAGCAATGTGGGGAACACCGGGGAGCTGTTTTTT.

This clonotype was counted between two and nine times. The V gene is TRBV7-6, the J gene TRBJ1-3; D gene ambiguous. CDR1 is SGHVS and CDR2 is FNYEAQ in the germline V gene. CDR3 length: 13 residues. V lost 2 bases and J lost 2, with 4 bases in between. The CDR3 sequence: CASSLQAGNTIYF. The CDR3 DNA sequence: TGTGCCAGCAGCTTACAAGCTGGAAACACCATATATTTT.

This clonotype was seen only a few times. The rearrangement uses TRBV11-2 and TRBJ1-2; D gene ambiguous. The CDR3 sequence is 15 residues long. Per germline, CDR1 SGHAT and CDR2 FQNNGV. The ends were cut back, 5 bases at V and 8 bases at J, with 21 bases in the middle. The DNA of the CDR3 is TGTGCCAGCAGCCTACTGCAGAAATATTCGTGGGGCTACACCTTC. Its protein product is CASSLLQKYSWGYTF.

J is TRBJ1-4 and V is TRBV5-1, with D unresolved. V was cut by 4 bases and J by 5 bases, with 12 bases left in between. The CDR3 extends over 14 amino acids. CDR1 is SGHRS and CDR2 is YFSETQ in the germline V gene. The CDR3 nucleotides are TGCGCCAGCAGCCAACGGACGGGCAATGAAAAACTGTTTTTT. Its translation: CASSQRTGNEKLFF.

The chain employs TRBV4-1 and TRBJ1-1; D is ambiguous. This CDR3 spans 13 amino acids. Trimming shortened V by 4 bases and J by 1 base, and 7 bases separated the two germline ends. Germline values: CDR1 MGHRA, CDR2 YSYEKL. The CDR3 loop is CASSLYTNTEAFF. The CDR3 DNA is TGCGCCAGCAGCCTTTACACGAACACTGAAGCTTTCTTT.

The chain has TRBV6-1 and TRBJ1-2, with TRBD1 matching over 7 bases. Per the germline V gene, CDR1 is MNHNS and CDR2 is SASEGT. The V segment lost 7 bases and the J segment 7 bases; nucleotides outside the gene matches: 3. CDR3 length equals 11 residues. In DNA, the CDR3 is TGTGCCAGCAAGACAGGGTTTGGCTACACCTTC. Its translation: CASKTGFGYTF.

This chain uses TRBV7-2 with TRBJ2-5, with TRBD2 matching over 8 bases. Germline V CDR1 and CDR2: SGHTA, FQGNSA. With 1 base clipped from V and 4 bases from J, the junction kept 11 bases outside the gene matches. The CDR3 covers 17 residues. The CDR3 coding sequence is TGTGCCAGCAGCTTAGGGTATCAAACGGGGGGGCCAGAGACCCAGTACTTC. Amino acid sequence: CASSLGYQTGGPETQYF.

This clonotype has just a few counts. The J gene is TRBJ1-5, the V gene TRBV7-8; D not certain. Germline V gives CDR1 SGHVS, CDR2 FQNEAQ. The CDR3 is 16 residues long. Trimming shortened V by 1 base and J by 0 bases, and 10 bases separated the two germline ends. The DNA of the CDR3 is TGTGCCAGCAGCTTAGGCCCAGGTTATAGCAATCAGCCCCAGCATTTT. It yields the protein CASSLGPGYSNQPQHF. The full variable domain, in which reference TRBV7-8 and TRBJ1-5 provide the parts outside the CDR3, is GAGVSQSPRYKVAKRGQDVALRCDPISGHVSLFWYQQALGQGPEFLTYFQNEAQLDKSGLPSDRFFAERPEGSVSTLKIQRTQQEDSAVYLCASSLGPGYSNQPQHFGDGTRLSIL.

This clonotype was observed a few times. The CDR3 nucleotides are TGTGCCAGCAGCCCAGGACGGTCCTTCGGGAACGAGCAGTACTTC. Residues: CASSPGRSFGNEQYF. This chain links TRBV5-6 with TRBJ2-7; D possibly corresponds to TRBD2 (5 bases). The V and J ends lost 4 bases and 5 bases respectively, with 19 bases between them. The CDR3 runs 15 residues. Germline V gene sequence: CDR1 SGHDT, CDR2 YYEEEE.

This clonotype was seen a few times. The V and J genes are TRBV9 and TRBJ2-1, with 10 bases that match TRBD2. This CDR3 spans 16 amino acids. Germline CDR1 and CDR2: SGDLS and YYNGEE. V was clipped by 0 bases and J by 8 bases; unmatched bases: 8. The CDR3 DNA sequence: TGTGCCAGCAGCGTAGTGTCAGCGGGGGGGCCCTATGAGCAGTTCTTC. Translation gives CASSVVSAGGPYEQFF.

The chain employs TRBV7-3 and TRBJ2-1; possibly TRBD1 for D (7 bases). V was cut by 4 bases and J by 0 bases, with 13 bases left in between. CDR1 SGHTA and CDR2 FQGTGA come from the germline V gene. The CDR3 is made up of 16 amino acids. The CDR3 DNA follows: TGTGCCAGCAGCTGGGGGGCAGGGGGCTCCTACAATGAGCAGTTCTTC. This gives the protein CASSWGAGGSYNEQFF.

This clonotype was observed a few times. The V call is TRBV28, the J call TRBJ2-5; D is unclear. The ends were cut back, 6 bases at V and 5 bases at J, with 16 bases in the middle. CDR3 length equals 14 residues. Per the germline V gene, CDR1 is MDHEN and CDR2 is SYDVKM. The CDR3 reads CASSARMGWETQYF. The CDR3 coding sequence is TGTGCCAGCAGCGCCCGGATGGGCTGGGAGACCCAGTACTTC.

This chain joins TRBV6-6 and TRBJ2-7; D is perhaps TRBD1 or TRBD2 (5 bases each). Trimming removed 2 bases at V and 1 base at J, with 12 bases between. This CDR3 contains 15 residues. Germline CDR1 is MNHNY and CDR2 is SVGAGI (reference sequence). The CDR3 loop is CASSYGAGSSYEQYV. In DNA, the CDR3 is TGTGCCAGCAGTTACGGGGCAGGGAGTTCCTACGAGCAGTACGTC.

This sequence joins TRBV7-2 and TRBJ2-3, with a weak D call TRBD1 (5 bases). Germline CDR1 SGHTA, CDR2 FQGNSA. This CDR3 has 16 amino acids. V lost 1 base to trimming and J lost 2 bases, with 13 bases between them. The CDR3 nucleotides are TGTGCCAGCAGCTTAGTCCTTGGACATCCCACAGATACGCAGTATTTT. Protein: CASSLVLGHPTDTQYF.

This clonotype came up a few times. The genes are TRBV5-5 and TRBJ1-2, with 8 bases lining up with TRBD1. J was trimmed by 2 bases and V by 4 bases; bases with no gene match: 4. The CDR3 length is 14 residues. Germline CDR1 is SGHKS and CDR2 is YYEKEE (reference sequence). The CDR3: CASSPDRVNYGYTF. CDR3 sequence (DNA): TGTGCCAGCAGCCCGGACAGGGTAAACTATGGCTACACCTTC. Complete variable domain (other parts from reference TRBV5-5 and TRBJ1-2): DAGVTQSPTHLIKTRGQQVTLRCSPISGHKSVSWYQQVLGQGPQFIFQYYEKEERGRGNFPDRFSARQFPNYSSELNVNALLLGDSALYLCASSPDRVNYGYTFGSGTRLTVV.